Following are 11 T cell receptor beta chains from one sample sequenced in a study of beta chain features in type 1 diabetes. Isolated RNA was reverse transcribed in full, so expressed TCRB transcripts were sequenced. Clones were sequenced by immunoSEQ multiplex PCR, and TCRdb holds only the in-frame ones, with some missing. The table records 200,000 to 300,000 clones, 68% of them present only once. Material for sequencing was naive CD4+ T cells from blood. These receptors were collected from a young man in good health.

This clone turned up a few times. The chain carries TRBV29-1 and TRBJ2-1; 11 positions agree with TRBD2. CDR1 and CDR2 from the germline V gene are SQVTM and ANQGSEA. The V segment lost 7 bases and the J segment 5 bases; nucleotides outside the gene matches: 7. This CDR3 comprises 14 residues. CDR3 sequence (DNA): TGCAGCGCCCGTACTAGCGGGGGACACAATGAGCAGTTCTTC. Translated, it gives CSARTSGGHNEQFF.

The V call is TRBV7-2, the J call TRBJ2-6, with D possibly matching TRBD1 (6 bases). This CDR3 is built from 15 residues. Germline V gene sequence: CDR1 SGHTA, CDR2 FQGNSA. V was shortened by 5 bases and J by 4 bases, with 12 bases between the two germline ends. The DNA of the CDR3 is TGTGCCAGCAGCGAAACAGGGAAAGGGGCCAACGTCCTGACTTTC. It is translated as CASSETGKGANVLTF.

This clone appeared a few times. V and J are TRBV5-1 and TRBJ2-3, with D perhaps matching TRBD1 (7 bases). This CDR3 has 15 amino acids. V lost 4 bases and J lost 4, with 16 bases in between. In germline, CDR1 is SGHRS, CDR2 YFSETQ. The CDR3 nucleotides are TGCGCCAGCAGCCCCGGACAGGCGGGGCCAGATACGCAGTATTTT. Translated: CASSPGQAGPDTQYF.

This clone was counted only a few times. The chain combines TRBV30 with TRBJ1-2; weak D call: TRBD1 (5 bases). CDR1 is GTSNPN and CDR2 is SVGIG in the germline V gene (reference sequence). The CDR3 contains 13 residues. V gave up 3 bases and J gave up 2 bases, with 10 bases separating them. The CDR3: CAWSPDKNYGYTF. Written as DNA, the CDR3 is TGTGCCTGGAGCCCGGACAAAAACTATGGCTACACCTTC.

The V call is TRBV30, the J call TRBJ1-2; possibly TRBD1 for D (5 bases). Trimming took off 2 bases at V and 3 bases at J, with 13 bases between the two ends. In germline, CDR1 is GTSNPN, CDR2 SVGIG (reference sequence). The CDR3 consists of 14 residues. The CDR3 DNA sequence: TGTGCCTGGAGTCAAAGGGGTCTTGACTATGGCTACACCTTC. As protein: CAWSQRGLDYGYTF. Looking up the rest from reference TRBV30 and TRBJ1-2 gives the full variable domain: SQTIHQWPATLVQPVGSPLSLECTVEGTSNPNLYWYRQAAGRGLQLLFYSVGIGQISSEVPQNLSASRPQDRQFILSSKKLLLSDSGFYLCAWSQRGLDYGYTFGSGTRLTVV.

V and J are TRBV4-3 and TRBJ2-1; D is unclear. The length of the CDR3 is 15 residues. Germline V CDR1 and CDR2: LGHNA, YSLEER. The ends were cut back, 4 bases at V and 5 bases at J, with 15 bases in the middle. CDR3 DNA: TGCGCCAGCAGCCCCTATACGTTGCCAAACAATGAGCAGTTCTTC. This codes for CASSPYTLPNNEQFF.

This chain joins TRBV5-4 and TRBJ2-1, with TRBD1 matching over 7 bases. Trimming cost V 4 bases and J 6 bases; bases outside gene matches: 7. This CDR3 is built from 14 residues. Germline V CDR1 and CDR2: SGHNT, YYREEE (reference sequence). The chain's CDR3 is CASSTQGQRNEQFF. CDR3 in DNA: TGTGCCAGCAGCACACAGGGGCAGCGCAATGAGCAGTTCTTC.

The rearrangement links TRBV29-1 to TRBJ1-2; no definite D call. This CDR3 is 13 amino acids long. V gave up 7 bases and J gave up 4 bases, with 16 bases separating them. CDR1 and CDR2 (germline): SQVTM, ANQGSEA. The CDR3 loop is CSALTAGGYGYTF. CDR3 sequence (DNA): TGCAGCGCTCTCACGGCCGGCGGCTATGGCTACACCTTC.

The gene calls are TRBV7-9 and TRBJ2-5, with TRBD2 identical over 7 bases. The J segment lost 5 bases and the V segment lost 0 bases, leaving 6 bases of the junction unmatched. The CDR3 is 15 residues long. The germline CDR1 and CDR2 sequences are SEHNR and FQNEAQ (reference sequence). In DNA form, the CDR3 reads TGTGCCAGCAGCTTAGCAGCGGGATGGCTGGAGACCCAGTACTTC. This codes for CASSLAAGWLETQYF.

Points on this clone: The sample has other DNA sequences that encode this CDR3 too. CDR3: CASSSRQGGTDTQYF. CDR3 nucleotide sequence: TGCGCCAGCAGCTCTCGCCAGGGTGGGACAGATACGCAGTATTTT. V usage is TRBV5-1 and J usage is TRBJ2-3; a possible D gene is TRBD1 (5 bases). The CDR3 has 15 amino acids. Trimming left V 3 bases short and J 3 bases short, with 14 bases between. Per germline, CDR1 SGHRS and CDR2 YFSETQ.

The rearrangement links TRBV11-2 to TRBJ2-3; TRBD2 agrees at 10 bases. The CDR3 contains 14 residues. V lost 8 bases and J lost 9; bases outside the gene matches: 11. Germline loops: CDR1 SGHAT, CDR2 FQNNGV. CDR3 coding DNA: TGTGCCAGCGGGGCCGGGACTAGCGCTGCGACGCAGTATTTT. Translating gives CASGAGTSAATQYF.